This T cell receptor (beta chain) originates from a study of cytomegalovirus exposure and HLA in healthy donors. Study-wide results and limits: Reports indicated that the classifier achieved high specificity and sensitivity in diagnosing cytomegalovirus status.

Concerning this clone itself: What it recognizes is unknown.

This table comes from immunoSEQ multiplex PCR, and its TCRdb copy is limited to in-frame clones, with some not included. This table holds around 150,000 clones, 89% found once. The germline CDR1 and CDR2 sequences are GTSNPN and SVGIG (reference sequence). With V trimmed by 3 bases and J by 5 bases, 5 bases remained unmatched. CDR3 length: 13 amino acids. The chain joins TRBV30 to TRBJ1-1, with 8 nucleotides matching TRBD1. The clonotype was recovered from a man younger than 35 in good health and CMV-seropositive. Sequencing was performed on PBMCs. CDR3 in amino acids: CAWSPDRVTEAFF. The CDR3, as DNA: TGTGCCTGGAGCCCGGACAGGGTTACTGAAGCTTTCTTT.